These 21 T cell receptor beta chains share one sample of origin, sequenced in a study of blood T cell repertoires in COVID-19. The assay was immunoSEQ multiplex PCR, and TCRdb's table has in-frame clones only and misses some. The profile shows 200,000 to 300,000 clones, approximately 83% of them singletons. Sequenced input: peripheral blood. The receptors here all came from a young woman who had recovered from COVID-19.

The CDR3 DNA follows: TGTGCCATCAGTCCTAGCGGGGGGCCGGCCTACGAGCAGTACTTC. Translated: CAISPSGGPAYEQYF. The rearrangement uses TRBV10-3 and TRBJ2-7, with 11 bases aligning to TRBD2. This CDR3 has 15 residues. Trimming took 5 bases from V and 2 from J; bases not matched to a gene: 5. CDR1 is ENHRY, CDR2 SYGVKD, per germline.

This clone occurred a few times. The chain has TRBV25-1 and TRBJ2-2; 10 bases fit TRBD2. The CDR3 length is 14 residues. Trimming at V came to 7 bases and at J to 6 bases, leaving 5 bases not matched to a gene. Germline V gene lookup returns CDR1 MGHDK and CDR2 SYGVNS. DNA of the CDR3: TGTGCCAGCACTAGTAGCGGGGGGCCCGGGGAGCTGTTTTTT. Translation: CASTSSGGPGELFF.

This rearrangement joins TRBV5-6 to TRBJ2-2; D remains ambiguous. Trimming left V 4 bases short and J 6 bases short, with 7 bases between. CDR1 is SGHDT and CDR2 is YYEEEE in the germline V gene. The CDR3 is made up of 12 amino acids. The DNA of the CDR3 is TGTGCCAGCAGCCCAGAGGCCGGGGAGCTGTTTTTT. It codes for CASSPEAGELFF.

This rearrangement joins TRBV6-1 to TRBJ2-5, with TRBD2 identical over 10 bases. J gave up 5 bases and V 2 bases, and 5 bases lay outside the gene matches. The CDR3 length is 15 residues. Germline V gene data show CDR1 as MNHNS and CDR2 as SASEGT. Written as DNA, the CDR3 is TGTGCCAGCAGTGAATTAGCGGGGGGCACGGAGACCCAGTACTTC. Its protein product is CASSELAGGTETQYF.

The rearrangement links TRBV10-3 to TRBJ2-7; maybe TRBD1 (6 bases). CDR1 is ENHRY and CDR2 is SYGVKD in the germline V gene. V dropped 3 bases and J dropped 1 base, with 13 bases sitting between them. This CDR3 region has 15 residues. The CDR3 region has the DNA TGTGCCATCAGTGAAGGAGGACAGCGATCCTACGAGCAGTACTTC. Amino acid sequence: CAISEGGQRSYEQYF.

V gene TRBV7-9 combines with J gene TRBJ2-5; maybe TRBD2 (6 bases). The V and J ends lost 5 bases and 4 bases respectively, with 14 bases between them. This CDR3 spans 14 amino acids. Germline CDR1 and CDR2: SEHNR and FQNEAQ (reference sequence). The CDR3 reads CASSTTRTGETQYF. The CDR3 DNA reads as TGTGCCAGCAGCACGACTAGAACGGGAGAGACCCAGTACTTC.

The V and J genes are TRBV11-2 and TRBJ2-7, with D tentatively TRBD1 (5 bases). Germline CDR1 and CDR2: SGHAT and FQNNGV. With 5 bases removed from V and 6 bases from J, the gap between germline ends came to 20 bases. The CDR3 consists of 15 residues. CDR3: CASSITAGNVAEQYF. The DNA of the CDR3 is TGTGCCAGCAGCATAACGGCAGGGAACGTTGCCGAGCAGTACTTC.

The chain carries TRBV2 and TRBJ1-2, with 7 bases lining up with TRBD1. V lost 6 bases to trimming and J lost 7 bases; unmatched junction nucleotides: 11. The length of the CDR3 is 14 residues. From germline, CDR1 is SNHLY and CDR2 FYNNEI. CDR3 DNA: TGTGCCAGCAGCCTTCCACAGGGGCTTCTTGGCTACACCTTC. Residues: CASSLPQGLLGYTF.

The CDR3 nucleotides read TGTGCCACCAGCATCGGAGGGGGCGACCAAGAGACCCAGTACTTC. Amino acid sequence: CATSIGGGDQETQYF. This chain links TRBV15 with TRBJ2-5, with D perhaps TRBD1 (7 bases). CDR1 LNHNV and CDR2 YYDKDF come from the germline V gene (reference sequence). This CDR3 has 15 amino acids. Between the trimmed V and J ends, which lost 4 bases and 0 bases, there was a span of 12 bases. The full variable domain, its missing parts supplied by reference TRBV15 and TRBJ2-5, is DAMVIQNPRYQVTQFGKPVTLSCSQTLNHNVMYWYQQKSSQAPKLLFHYYDKDFNNEADTPDNFQSRRPNTSFCFLDIRSPGLGDTAMYLCATSIGGGDQETQYFGPGTRLLVL.

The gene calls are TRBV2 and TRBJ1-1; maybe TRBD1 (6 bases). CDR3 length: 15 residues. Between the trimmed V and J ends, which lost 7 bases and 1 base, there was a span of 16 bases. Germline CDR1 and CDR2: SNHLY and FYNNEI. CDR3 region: CASITPKGENTEAFF. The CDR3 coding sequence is TGTGCCAGCATCACACCAAAGGGGGAGAACACTGAAGCTTTCTTT.

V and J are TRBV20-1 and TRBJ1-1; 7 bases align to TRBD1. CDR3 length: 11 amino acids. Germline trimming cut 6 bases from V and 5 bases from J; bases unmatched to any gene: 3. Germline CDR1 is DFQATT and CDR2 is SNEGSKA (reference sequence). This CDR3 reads CSAPQGTEAFF. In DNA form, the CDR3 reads TGCAGTGCCCCACAGGGGACTGAAGCTTTCTTT.

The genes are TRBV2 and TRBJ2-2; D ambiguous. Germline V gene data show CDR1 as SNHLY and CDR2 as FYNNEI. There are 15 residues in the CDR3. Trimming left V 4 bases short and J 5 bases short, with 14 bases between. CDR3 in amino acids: CASSGWKKETGELFF. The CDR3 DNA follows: TGTGCCAGCAGTGGATGGAAGAAGGAGACCGGGGAGCTGTTTTTT.

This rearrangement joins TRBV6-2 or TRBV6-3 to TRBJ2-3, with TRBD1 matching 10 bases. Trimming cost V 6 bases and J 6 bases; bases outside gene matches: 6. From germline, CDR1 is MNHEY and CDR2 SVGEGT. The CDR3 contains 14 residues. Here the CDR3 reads CASSRTGGIDTQYF. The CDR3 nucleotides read TGTGCCAGCAGCCGGACAGGGGGAATCGATACGCAGTATTTT.

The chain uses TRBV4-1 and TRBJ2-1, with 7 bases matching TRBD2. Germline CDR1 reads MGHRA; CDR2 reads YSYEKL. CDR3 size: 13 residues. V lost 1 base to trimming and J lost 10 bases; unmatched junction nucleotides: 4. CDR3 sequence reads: CASSQGPGGEQFF. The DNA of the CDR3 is TGCGCCAGCAGCCAAGGCCCGGGAGGCGAGCAGTTCTTC.

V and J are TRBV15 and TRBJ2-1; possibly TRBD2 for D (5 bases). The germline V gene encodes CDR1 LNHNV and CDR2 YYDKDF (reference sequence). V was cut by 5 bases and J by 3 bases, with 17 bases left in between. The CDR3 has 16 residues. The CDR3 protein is CATSRKTRFVYNEQFF. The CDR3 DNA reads TGTGCCACCAGCCGAAAAACTAGATTCGTCTACAATGAGCAGTTCTTC.

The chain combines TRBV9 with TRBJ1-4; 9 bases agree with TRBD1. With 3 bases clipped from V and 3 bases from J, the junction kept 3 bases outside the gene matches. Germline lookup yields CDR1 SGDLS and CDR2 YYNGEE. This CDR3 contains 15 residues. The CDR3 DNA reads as TGTGCCAGCAGCGCCCGACAGGGGGCTAATGAAAAACTGTTTTTT. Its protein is CASSARQGANEKLFF. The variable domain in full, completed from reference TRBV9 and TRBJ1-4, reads DSGVTQTPKHLITATGQRVTLRCSPRSGDLSVYWYQQSLDQGLQFLIQYYNGEERAKGNILERFSAQQFPDLHSELNLSSLELGDSALYFCASSARQGANEKLFFGSGTQLSVL.

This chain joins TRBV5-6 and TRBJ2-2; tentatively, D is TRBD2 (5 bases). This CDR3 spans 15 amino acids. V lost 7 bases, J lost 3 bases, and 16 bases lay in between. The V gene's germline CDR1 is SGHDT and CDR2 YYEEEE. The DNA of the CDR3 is TGTGCCAGCGGTCGGCGCCGGGGAGACACCGGGGAGCTGTTTTTT. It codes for CASGRRRGDTGELFF.

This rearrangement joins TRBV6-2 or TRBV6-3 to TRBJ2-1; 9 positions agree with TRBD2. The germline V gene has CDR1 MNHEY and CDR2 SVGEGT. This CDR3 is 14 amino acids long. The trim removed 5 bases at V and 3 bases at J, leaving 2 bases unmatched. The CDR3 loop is CASSQRGDYNEQFF. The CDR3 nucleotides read TGTGCCAGCAGTCAGCGGGGGGACTACAATGAGCAGTTCTTC.

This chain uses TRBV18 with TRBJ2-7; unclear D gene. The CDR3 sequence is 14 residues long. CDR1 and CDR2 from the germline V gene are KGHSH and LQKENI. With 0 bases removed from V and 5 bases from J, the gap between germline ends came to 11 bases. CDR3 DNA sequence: TGTGCCAGCTCACCACCGATTGGTAGCAACGAGCAGTACTTC. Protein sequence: CASSPPIGSNEQYF.

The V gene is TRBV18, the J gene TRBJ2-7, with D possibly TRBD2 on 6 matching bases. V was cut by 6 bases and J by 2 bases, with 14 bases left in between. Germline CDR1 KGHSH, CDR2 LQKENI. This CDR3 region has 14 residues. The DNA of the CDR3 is TGTGCCAGCTCTGATCCCGGGGGAACCTACGAGCAGTACTTC. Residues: CASSDPGGTYEQYF.

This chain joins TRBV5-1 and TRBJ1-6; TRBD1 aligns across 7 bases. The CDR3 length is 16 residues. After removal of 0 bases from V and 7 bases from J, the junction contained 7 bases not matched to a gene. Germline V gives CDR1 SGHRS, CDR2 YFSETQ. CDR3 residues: CASSLVPGTENSPLHF. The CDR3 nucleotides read TGCGCCAGCAGCTTGGTACCCGGGACAGAGAATTCACCCCTCCACTTT.